The rows below give T cell receptor beta chains drawn from one sample of a study of T cell repertoires in cytomegalovirus infection. TCRdb used MiXCR to reprocess the reads, holding one entry per CDR3 protein. Of about 110,000 distinct CDR3 sequences listed, 10% are singletons. For these TCRs, the target antigens are not known. Sequences were obtained from PBMCs, sequenced either directly or after in vitro stimulation (not recorded which). Receptor source: a human donor in good health (CMV status not recorded). Some clones in this sample may be carry-over from other donors' samples. Each CDR3 is given with its conserved first and last residue. D genes are given only for firm matches. Not every row has a clone size; where given, it reads once, few, many or a size class.

d_call	clone_size	v_call	j_call	cdr3_nt	cdr3_aa
TRBD2	few	TRBV20-1	TRBJ2-4	TGCAGTGCTAGAGATGGAGAGCGGGGAATCATAGACATTCAGTACTTC	CSARDGERGIIDIQYF
.	few	TRBV12-3/TRBV12-4	TRBJ1-1	TGTGCCAGCAGCACAGACCTGGCTAACGCTGAAGCTTTCTTT	CASSTDLANAEAFF
.	.	TRBV4-1	TRBJ2-1	TGCGCCAGCAGCCAAGTGGGCGGTGCGTGGGGAGAGCAGTTCTTC	CASSQVGGAWGEQFF
.	few	TRBV7-2	TRBJ2-1	TGTGCCAGCAGCCTTATTGGGGGGGCCTCCTATGAGCAGTTCTTC	CASSLIGGASYEQFF
TRBD2	many	TRBV7-2	TRBJ2-7	TGTGCCAGCAGCTCGCCCGGGACTAGCGTCTACGAGCAGTACTTC	CASSSPGTSVYEQYF
.	few	TRBV6-1	TRBJ2-2	TGTGCCACCTTCCCGGGGGAGCTGAACACCGGGGAGCTGTTTTTT	CATFPGELNTGELFF
TRBD1	few	TRBV5-6	TRBJ1-6	TGTGCCAGCAGCCCGTGGACAGGGAAGGGTTCACCCCTCCACTTT	CASSPWTGKGSPLHF
TRBD1	many	TRBV5-4	TRBJ1-2	TGTGCCAGCAGCTTGGGACAGGGGGCTAACTATGGCTACACCTTC	CASSLGQGANYGYTF
.	many	TRBV28	TRBJ2-3	TGTGCCAGCAGTTTTACCCGCCGGGATACGCAGTATTTT	CASSFTRRDTQYF
TRBD1	few	TRBV19	TRBJ1-1	TGTGCCAGTAGCAGGGGGATCACTGAAGCTTTCTTT	CASSRGITEAFF
.	many	TRBV7-2	TRBJ1-1	TGTGCCAGCAGCTTAGAGATCCGAGACACTGAAGCTTTCTTT	CASSLEIRDTEAFF
.	.	TRBV2	TRBJ2-4	TGTGCCAGCAACAGTGGACCAGGAAACATTCAGTACTTC	CASNSGPGNIQYF
TRBD1	many	TRBV11-3	TRBJ2-1	TGTGCCAGCAGCCCCCGAGGGGACAGGGAACGAAATGAGCAGTTCTTC	CASSPRGDRERNEQFF
TRBD1	.	TRBV6-8	TRBJ1-5	TGTGCCAGCAGTACCGGGGACAGTCGATGGCCCCAGCATTTT	CASSTGDSRWPQHF
.	many	TRBV27	TRBJ2-3	TGTGCCAGCAGTTTATGGGGCCAGGATACGCAGTATTTT	CASSLWGQDTQYF
.	many	TRBV4-1	TRBJ1-2	TGCGCCAGCAGCCAGGGGGCGGATGGCTACACCTTC	CASSQGADGYTF
TRBD2	many	TRBV9	TRBJ2-1	TGTGCCAGCAGCGTACTAGCGGAGAAATACAATGAGCAGTTCTTC	CASSVLAEKYNEQFF
TRBD1	.	TRBV12-3/TRBV12-4	TRBJ1-4	TGTGCCAGCTGGACAGGGGGTCGAGAAAAACTGTTTTTT	CASWTGGREKLFF
TRBD1	.	TRBV5-1	TRBJ1-1	TGCGCCAGCAGCAGATATGTTTGGGGACAGACTGAAGCTTTCTTT	CASSRYVWGQTEAFF
.	.	TRBV19	TRBJ2-7	TGTGCCAGTAGTATGGGCAGGGAGGACGAGCAGTACTTC	CASSMGREDEQYF
.	many	TRBV7-9	TRBJ2-1	TGTGCCAGCATCCTAACTGCTAACAATGAGCAGTTCTTC	CASILTANNEQFF
.	many	TRBV28	TRBJ1-1	TGTGCCAGCACCACACAGGGTATAAACACTGAAGCTTTCTTT	CASTTQGINTEAFF
TRBD1	many	TRBV20-1	TRBJ1-2	TGCAGTGCTACGACAGGGGCTAACTATGGCTACACCTTC	CSATTGANYGYTF
TRBD2	.	TRBV30	TRBJ2-3	TGTGCCTGGAGTGGTGGGACTAGCGGGAGAGGAAATACGCAGTATTTT	CAWSGGTSGRGNTQYF
.	many	TRBV6-1	TRBJ2-1	TGTGCCAGCAGTGAAGGACGACCCTACAATGAGCAGTTCTTC	CASSEGRPYNEQFF
.	.	TRBV7-9	TRBJ2-5	TGTGCCAGCAGCCCCCAGCGGTACCAAGAGACCCAGTACTTC	CASSPQRYQETQYF
.	many	TRBV7-2	TRBJ1-3	TGTGCCAGCAGCTTAGCTGGTGACACCATATATTTT	CASSLAGDTIYF
TRBD1	many	TRBV10-1	TRBJ1-4	TGCGCCAGCAGTGAGTCAACCGGGACAGGGTTTGAAAAACTGTTTTTT	CASSESTGTGFEKLFF